The clone carrying this T cell receptor (beta chain) showed up just once. What it recognizes is unknown. This entry comes from a study of T cell responses to AZD1222 COVID-19 vaccine. Study observations and caveats: Among AZD1222 vaccinees, only five to seven were seropositive at baseline. Reportedly, nearly half of unique spike TCRs recognized epitopes outside B.1.351/B.1.1.7 mutations. Clonal diversity was possibly underestimated, and white British individuals and females predominated among donors. The peak T cell response came first, and repertoires were sampled only after it.

Generated by immunoSEQ multiplex PCR, the TCRdb table keeps only in-frame clones and is missing some. The sample includes around 130,000 clones, 85% to 90% seen only once; the top ten take approximately 3.1%. J lost 1 base, V lost 6 bases, and 2 bases had no gene match. In germline, CDR1 is MNHEY, CDR2 SVGAGI. The CDR3 runs to 14 residues. This receptor was identified in an adult in good health. The chain uses TRBV6-5 and TRBJ2-5, with 10 bases fitting TRBD2. The sample in question was peripheral blood, obtained on day 0 of AZD1222 vaccination. CDR3 coding DNA: TGTGCCAGCAGCCGGACTAGCGGCCAAGAGACCCAGTACTTC. Residues: CASSRTSGQETQYF.